These 14 T cell receptor beta chains share one sample of origin, sequenced in a study of human T cells and chemical hapten exposure (dated by TCRdb to the early 2020s). According to the study, the label for this sample's time point signals: pre-sensitization, week 0. Explained via the paper, the treatment or condition label denotes: therapeutic diphenylcyclopropenone sensitization with weekly scalp DPC. Libraries were made using RACE. Sequencing instrument: NextSeq 500. The public reads were quality trimmed at Q25 with fastp and then assembled into clones with MiXCR by TCRdb, keeping productive beta chains. Every CDR3 protein is listed once, alongside the most common genes and DNA of its rows. For this sample the table gives over 300,000 distinct CDR3 sequences, of which approximately 5% were detected only once. The ten top clones hold just over 2.5% of the sample. The specimen was whole blood, collected in connection with sensitization to the hapten diphenylcyclopropenone (DPC). The source of these receptors is a woman in her 50s with alopecia areata. Some clones in this sample may be carry-over from other donors' samples.

In this sample, this clonotype turned up many times. The chain joins TRBV5-1 to TRBJ2-3; the D is unclear. Trimming pared 3 bases from V and 2 bases from J, leaving 10 bases between. The germline V gene encodes CDR1 SGHRS and CDR2 YFSETQ. This CDR3 is 14 amino acids long. The CDR3: CASSSEIPTDTQYF. The CDR3 DNA reads as TGCGCCAGCAGCTCCGAGATCCCCACAGATACGCAGTATTTT. Complete variable domain (other parts from reference TRBV5-1 and TRBJ2-3): KAGVTQTPRYLIKTRGQQVTLSCSPISGHRSVSWYQQTPGQGLQFLFEYFSETQRNKGNFPGRFSGRQFSNSRSEMNVSTLELGDSALYLCASSSEIPTDTQYFGPGTRLTVL.

In its sample, this clonotype was seen many times. The CDR3 protein is CASSLNTDTQYF. The CDR3 coding sequence is TGTGCCAGCAGCCTGAACACAGATACGCAGTATTTT. V usage is TRBV28 and J usage is TRBJ2-3; D is unclear. The CDR3 is 12 amino acids. The V gene's germline CDR1 is MDHEN and CDR2 SYDVKM. Trimming stripped 6 bases from V and 2 bases from J, with 6 bases between. The variable domain in full, with the rest retrieved from reference TRBV28 and TRBJ2-3, is DVKVTQSSRYLVKRTGEKVFLECVQDMDHENMFWYRQDPGLGLRLIYFSYDVKMKEKGDIPEGYSVSREKKERFSLILESASTNQTSMYLCASSLNTDTQYFGPGTRLTVL.

This sequence joins TRBV6-5 and TRBJ1-5; 7 positions match TRBD1. Germline-derived CDR1 and CDR2 are MNHEY and SVGAGI. V shed 5 bases, J shed 1 base, and the junction held 5 bases outside the gene matches. The CDR3 consists of 15 residues. CDR3 region: CASSRDSRSNQPQHF. The CDR3 DNA reads TGTGCCAGCAGTCGGGACAGCCGGAGCAATCAGCCCCAGCATTTT.

This clonotype has more than one count but fewer than ten. V is TRBV25-1 and J is TRBJ2-1, with 7 bases matching TRBD2. The germline gives CDR1 MGHDK, CDR2 SYGVNS. CDR3 length: 14 residues. V was clipped by 8 bases and J by 6 bases; unmatched bases: 10. The DNA for the CDR3 is TGTGCCAGCGAGGCAGGGAGGGACGGCAATGAGCAGTTCTTC. It codes for CASEAGRDGNEQFF. Supplemented by reference TRBV25-1 and TRBJ2-1, the full variable domain reads EADIYQTPRYLVIGTGKKITLECSQTMGHDKMYWYQQDPGMELHLIHYSYGVNSTEKGDLSSESTVSRIRTEHFPLTLESARPSHTSQYLCASEAGRDGNEQFFGPGTRLTVL.

This clonotype was detected ten times or more. This chain uses TRBV7-2 with TRBJ1-1; D unresolved. CDR1 and CDR2 from the germline V gene are SGHTA and FQGNSA. Trimming took off 5 bases at V and 0 bases at J, with 10 bases between the two ends. The CDR3 totals 14 residues. The CDR3 loop is CASSPRSMNTEAFF. The CDR3 coding sequence is TGTGCCAGCAGCCCCCGATCCATGAACACTGAAGCTTTCTTT. The full variable domain, with the rest looked up from reference TRBV7-2 and TRBJ1-1, is GAGVSQSPSNKVTEKGKDVELRCDPISGHTALYWYRQSLGQGLEFLIYFQGNSAPDKSGLPSDRFSAERTGGSVSTLTIQRTQQEDSAVYLCASSPRSMNTEAFFGQGTRLTVV.

This clonotype has just a few counts. The J gene is TRBJ1-2, the V gene TRBV4-2; D call uncertain. The germline gives CDR1 LGHNA, CDR2 YNFKEQ. V lost 4 bases, J lost 0 bases, and 12 bases lay in between. The CDR3 extends over 15 amino acids. The CDR3 is CASSPQASANYGYTF. CDR3 sequence (DNA): TGTGCCAGCAGCCCACAAGCGTCGGCTAACTATGGCTACACCTTC.

In its sample, this clonotype was seen many times. V gene TRBV5-1 combines with J gene TRBJ2-3; D could derive from TRBD1 or TRBD2 (5 bases each). This CDR3 is built from 15 residues. The germline V gene has CDR1 SGHRS and CDR2 YFSETQ. V was clipped by 4 bases and J by 5 bases, with 17 bases between them. CDR3 coding DNA: TGCGCCAGCAGCACGTGGAGAGGGGCGGGAGATACGCAGTATTTT. It yields the protein CASSTWRGAGDTQYF.

This clonotype has only a few counts. The rearrangement joins TRBV29-1 to TRBJ1-1; D ambiguous. V was cut by 7 bases and J by 1 base, with 10 bases left in between. Germline V gives CDR1 SQVTM, CDR2 ANQGSEA. This CDR3 is 12 amino acids long. CDR3 in DNA: TGCAGCGCCAAGACGGGGAACACTGAAGCTTTCTTT. Translated, it gives CSAKTGNTEAFF.

This clonotype was counted many times. The J gene is TRBJ2-2, the V gene TRBV19, with 8 bases matching TRBD1. Germline V gives CDR1 LNHDA, CDR2 SQIVND (reference sequence). CDR3 size: 17 residues. V lost 3 bases and J lost 1; bases outside the gene matches: 7. CDR3 region: CASSIWQGARNTGELFF. The CDR3 bases are TGTGCCAGTAGTATTTGGCAGGGGGCACGGAACACCGGGGAGCTGTTTTTT.

The CDR3 region is CSARDRGSSRADTQYF. Written as DNA, the CDR3 is TGCAGTGCTAGAGATCGGGGGTCGTCCCGGGCAGATACGCAGTATTTT. The V gene is TRBV20-1, the J gene TRBJ2-3; TRBD2 is a possible D gene (6 bases). V was pared by 0 bases and J by 4 bases, with 17 bases between. The germline CDR1 and CDR2 sequences are DFQATT and SNEGSKA (reference sequence). CDR3 size: 16 residues.

This clonotype was counted ten times or more. The chain uses TRBV25-1 and TRBJ2-5; 7 positions match TRBD1. The junction had 0 bases not matched to a gene; V was cut back by 3 bases and J by 2 bases. The CDR3 consists of 13 residues. Germline loops: CDR1 MGHDK, CDR2 SYGVNS. CDR3 nucleotide sequence: TGTGCCAGCAGTGACAGGGGGCAAGAGACCCAGTACTTC. Translating gives CASSDRGQETQYF.

This clonotype came up many times. This rearrangement joins TRBV15 to TRBJ2-7, with D perhaps matching TRBD1 (6 bases). The CDR3 totals 15 residues. Germline V lookup: CDR1 LNHNV, CDR2 YYDKDF (reference sequence). V was pared by 1 base and J by 2 bases, with 12 bases between. CDR3 region: CATSRVEGVPYEQYF. The CDR3 DNA reads TGTGCCACCAGCAGAGTAGAGGGGGTGCCCTACGAGCAGTACTTC. The full variable domain, its missing parts supplied by reference TRBV15 and TRBJ2-7, is DAMVIQNPRYQVTQFGKPVTLSCSQTLNHNVMYWYQQKSSQAPKLLFHYYDKDFNNEADTPDNFQSRRPNTSFCFLDIRSPGLGDTAMYLCATSRVEGVPYEQYFGPGTRLTVT.

There are a few counts of this clonotype. This chain connects TRBV6-5 to TRBJ1-1, with TRBD1 as a possible D gene (6 bases). The V and J ends lost 2 bases and 4 bases respectively, with 11 bases between them. The CDR3 is 14 amino acids. Germline-derived CDR1 and CDR2 are MNHEY and SVGAGI. CDR3: CASSYRTGFTEAFF. In DNA form, the CDR3 reads TGTGCCAGCAGTTACAGAACAGGGTTCACTGAAGCTTTCTTT.

V gene TRBV5-6 combines with J gene TRBJ1-1, with TRBD1 as a possible D gene (6 bases). V dropped 1 base and J dropped 6 bases, with 13 bases sitting between them. The length of the CDR3 is 14 residues. Germline CDR1 and CDR2: SGHDT and YYEEEE. For the CDR3, the DNA is TGTGCCAGCAGCTTGCGCAGGGGCGTCGCTGAAGCTTTCTTT. Amino acids: CASSLRRGVAEAFF.